The subject of this entry is one TCR beta chain. Antigen specificity is unknown. UMI-labeled 5' RACE TRB cDNA libraries were prepared from the cells. TCRdb re-called the 5' RACE reads; one entry per CDR3 protein, DNA not given. The listing contains about 120,000 distinct CDR3 sequences. The CDR3 consists of 17 residues. The V gene's germline CDR1 is SGHVS and CDR2 FNYEAQ. This sample stems from a study of CXCR3-negative and CXCR3-positive naive CD8 T cells. The wider study: Per-library TRB read counts averaged about 1.5 +/- 0.3 million, adding up to about 130 million in total. Study-level points and caveats: CXCR3-positive naive cells carried more hydrophobic TRB CDR3s than CXCR3-negative ones.

The receptor comes from a human donor in good health. Some clones in this sample may be carry-over from other donors' samples. Sequenced input: naive CXCR3- CD8+ T cells from blood. Subset given: CD45RO-CCR7+CD27+CD95- naive CD8+ T cells lacking CXCR3 (TNR3-). The rearrangement links TRBV7-6 to TRBJ2-7; the TCRdb D gene call, TRBD1, has no DNA to confirm it. CDR3 residues: CASSPLDGGSSSYEQYF.